One sample yielded the 3 T cell receptor beta chains listed below, sequenced in a study of T cell clonality in common variable immunodeficiency. Points from the study as a whole: Common variable immunodeficiency TCR beta sequences reportedly had fewer deletions and N-nucleotide insertions.

No antigen has been assigned to these receptors. Sequencing used immunoSEQ multiplex PCR; TCRdb keeps in-frame clones, though not all of them. Recorded here are around 40,000 clones, none singletons. The sample was peripheral blood mononuclear cells. The receptors here all came from a human donor with common variable immunodeficiency.

This clone has at least ten counts. The CDR3 is cut off 3 residues early in the read; its end comes from the germline J gene. This chain uses TRBV20-1 with TRBJ2-7; D might be TRBD1 (6 bases). The V and J ends lost 3 bases and 3 bases respectively, with 21 bases between them. CDR1 and CDR2 from the germline V gene are DFQATT and SNEGSKA (reference sequence). The CDR3 runs 16 residues. The sequenced part of the CDR3 DNA is TGCAGTGCTAGTACCCCCGGGACACCAAATTTCTACGAG. It yields the protein CSASTPGTPNFYE. The complete CDR3 reads CSASTPGTPNFYEQYF.

In this sample, this clone turned up many times. With the read ending 3 residues before the CDR3 end, the germline J gene is used to fill in that end. The chain is built from TRBV20-1 and TRBJ2-2; 8 nucleotides match TRBD2. From germline, CDR1 is DFQATT and CDR2 SNEGSKA (reference sequence). Unmatched junction bases numbered 9, after V lost 5 bases and J lost 4 bases. The CDR3 totals 15 residues. The CDR3 bases that were read are TGCAGTGCTTCTAGGGGGGCGGGGGGCACCGGGGAG. The encoded protein is CSASRGAGGTGE. The whole CDR3 region reads CSASRGAGGTGELFF.

This clone was picked up a small number of times. The CDR3 end lies 3 residues beyond the end of the read and is filled in from the germline J gene. V is TRBV2 and J is TRBJ2-3; D unresolved. Trimming left V 5 bases short and J 2 bases short, with 5 bases between. CDR3 length: 12 amino acids. CDR1 SNHLY and CDR2 FYNNEI come from the germline V gene. The part of the CDR3 DNA that was read is TGTGCCAGCAGTCCTCCCACAGATACG. It yields the protein CASSPPTDT. The complete CDR3 protein is CASSPPTDTQYF. The full variable domain, rest sourced from reference TRBV2 and TRBJ2-3, is EPEVTQTPSHQVTQMGQEVILRCVPISNHLYFYWYRQILGQKVEFLVSFYNNEISEKSEIFDDQFSVERPDGSNFTLKIRSTKLEDSAMYFCASSPPTDTQYFGPGTRLTVL.